Following are 24 T cell receptor beta chains from one sample sequenced in a study of shared clonotypes between healthy human individuals. Assay used: immunoSEQ multiplex PCR; TCRdb lists only in-frame clones, some missing. Among under 600,000 clones, around 78% were seen once, and the ten largest hold 12%. The sequenced sample consisted of PBMCs. The receptors were gathered from a middle-aged woman in good health. Some clones in this sample may be carry-over from other donors' samples.

The chain recombines TRBV13 with TRBJ2-7; 12 bases are a match to TRBD2. CDR3 length equals 16 residues. Trimming took 0 bases from V and 5 from J; bases not matched to a gene: 5. Germline V gene data show CDR1 as PRHDT and CDR2 as FYEKMQ (reference sequence). CDR3 sequence: CASSLGTSGRVDEQYF. In nucleotides, the CDR3 is TGTGCCAGCAGCTTAGGGACTAGCGGGAGAGTCGACGAGCAGTACTTC. Full variable domain (rest looked up from reference TRBV13 and TRBJ2-7): AAGVIQSPRHLIKEKRETATLKCYPIPRHDTVYWYQQGPGQDPQFLISFYEKMQSDKGSIPDRFSAQQFSDYHSELNMSSLELGDSALYFCASSLGTSGRVDEQYFGPGTRLTVT.

The rearrangement uses TRBV10-3 and TRBJ2-7, with D unclear. Trimming took off 11 bases at V and 6 bases at J, with 14 bases between the two ends. Germline lookup yields CDR1 ENHRY and CDR2 SYGVKD. This CDR3 comprises 11 residues. Here the CDR3 DNA reads TGTGCCTCGTCATTAGTTGGCGAGCAGTACTTC. This encodes CASSLVGEQYF.

V gene TRBV11-1 combines with J gene TRBJ2-1; D might be TRBD2 (6 bases). The V gene's germline CDR1 is SGHAT and CDR2 FQDESV (reference sequence). Trimming left V 1 base short and J 5 bases short, with 12 bases between. This CDR3 contains 15 residues. This CDR3 reads CASSLGLGAHNEQFF. CDR3 nucleotides: TGTGCCAGCAGCTTAGGACTAGGGGCCCACAATGAGCAGTTCTTC.

This clone was recorded only once. The rearrangement joins TRBV19 to TRBJ1-2; a weak D match, TRBD1 (6 bases). Germline CDR1 reads LNHDA; CDR2 reads SQIVND (reference sequence). CDR3 size: 18 residues. The germline V and J ends were trimmed by 0 bases and 3 bases, with 20 bases remaining between them. CDR3 nucleotide sequence: TGTGCCAGTAGTATAGATCTCCTGGGACATAATTTGGACTATGGCTACACCTTC. Its protein is CASSIDLLGHNLDYGYTF.

This clone was seen at least ten times. This chain links TRBV6-1 with TRBJ2-3, with TRBD2 identical over 12 bases. J lost 4 bases, V lost 4 bases, and 0 bases had no gene match. Germline V gives CDR1 MNHNS, CDR2 SASEGT. CDR3 size: 14 residues. The DNA of the CDR3 is TGTGCCAGCAGTGGACTAGCGGGAGCAGATACGCAGTATTTT. Protein: CASSGLAGADTQYF.

This clone was detected only a few times. The chain employs TRBV2 and TRBJ1-2, with unresolved D. CDR1 and CDR2 from the germline V gene are SNHLY and FYNNEI. V gave up 7 bases and J gave up 8 bases, with 14 bases separating them. The CDR3 is 12 residues long. The CDR3 sequence: CASIYQGIGYTF. CDR3 sequence (DNA): TGTGCCAGCATCTACCAAGGGATCGGCTACACCTTC.

This chain connects TRBV21-1 to TRBJ2-5; the table calls TRBD1, which could not be checked here. TRBV21-1 is assigned pseudogene status. The CDR3 is 17 amino acids. CDR3 DNA sequence: TGTGCCAGCACCTTGATTAGGACAGCGAAGTCGGGGGAGACCCAGTACTTC. Translating it yields CASTLIRTAKSGETQYF.

This chain joins TRBV28 and TRBJ1-1, with D possibly matching TRBD1 (5 bases). The CDR3 is 19 residues long. Germline assignment: CDR1 MDHEN and CDR2 SYDVKM. Trimming left V 3 bases short and J 5 bases short, with 28 bases between. The chain's CDR3 is CASSFGFPRLGRRSTEAFF. In DNA, the CDR3 is TGTGCCAGCAGTTTCGGTTTTCCGAGGTTGGGGCGAAGGAGTACTGAAGCTTTCTTT.

This chain links TRBV19 with TRBJ1-5; 8 positions agree with TRBD1. The germline CDR1 and CDR2 sequences are LNHDA and SQIVND (reference sequence). The CDR3 runs to 13 residues. Unmatched junction bases numbered 6, after V lost 9 bases and J lost 5 bases. CDR3 sequence: CASHGQGYQPQHF. As DNA, the CDR3 is TGTGCCAGCCACGGACAGGGTTATCAGCCCCAGCATTTT. The entire variable domain, with the rest obtained from reference TRBV19 and TRBJ1-5, is as follows: DGGITQSPKYLFRKEGQNVTLSCEQNLNHDAMYWYRQDPGQGLRLIYYSQIVNDFQKGDIAEGYSVSREKKESFPLTVTSAQKNPTAFYLCASHGQGYQPQHFGDGTRLSIL.

V usage is TRBV5-1 and J usage is TRBJ1-1; D is undetermined. The V gene lost 0 bases and the J gene lost 5 bases, with 11 bases spanning the gap. The CDR3 spans 14 residues. Germline values: CDR1 SGHRS, CDR2 YFSETQ. The CDR3 DNA reads as TGCGCCAGCAGCTTGGCTATCGAGGCAACTGAAGCTTTCTTT. Translated, it gives CASSLAIEATEAFF.

For the CDR3, the DNA is TGTGCCAGCTCACCATCCCCAGGGGGCATCTACGAGCAGTACTTC. The encoded protein is CASSPSPGGIYEQYF. This rearrangement joins TRBV18 to TRBJ2-7; 8 bases are a match to TRBD1. The V gene end was trimmed by 2 bases and the J gene end by 3 bases; junction bases not matched to a gene: 6. CDR1 and CDR2 from the germline V gene are KGHSH and LQKENI. The CDR3 is 15 residues long.

A remark on this clone: This probably arose from a read error, given a far larger clone one base away. This chain uses TRBV11-2 with TRBJ2-5, with TRBD2 as a possible D gene (5 bases). The CDR3 runs 15 residues. Per germline, CDR1 SGHAT and CDR2 FQNNGV. Trimming shortened V by 2 bases and J by 5 bases, and 15 bases separated the two germline ends. CDR3 sequence reads: CASSLSSLDCETQYF. CDR3 DNA sequence: TGTGCCAGCAGCTTAAGTTCACTAGATTGTGAGACCCAGTACTTC.

This chain links TRBV2 with TRBJ2-7; weak D call: TRBD2 (5 bases). From germline, CDR1 is SNHLY and CDR2 FYNNEI. Trimming removed 0 bases from V and 2 bases from J, with 14 bases in between. The length of the CDR3 is 16 residues. The CDR3 coding sequence is TGTGCCAGCAGTGAAGCGCTTAGGACTGGGGCCTACGAGCAGTACTTC. Protein sequence: CASSEALRTGAYEQYF. The variable domain in full, with the rest retrieved from reference TRBV2 and TRBJ2-7, is EPEVTQTPSHQVTQMGQEVILRCVPISNHLYFYWYRQILGQKVEFLVSFYNNEISEKSEIFDDQFSVERPDGSNFTLKIRSTKLEDSAMYFCASSEALRTGAYEQYFGPGTRLTVT.

A single count supports this clone. This chain links TRBV6-5 with TRBJ1-2; D is ambiguous. Between the trimmed V and J ends, which lost 8 bases and 0 bases, there was a span of 10 bases. CDR3 size: 13 residues. From germline, CDR1 is MNHEY and CDR2 SVGAGI. The CDR3 loop is CASAMAANYGYTF. The CDR3 region has the DNA TGTGCCAGCGCCATGGCGGCTAACTATGGCTACACCTTC.

The rearrangement joins TRBV28 to TRBJ1-2; D is perhaps TRBD1 (5 bases). Germline V gene lookup returns CDR1 MDHEN and CDR2 SYDVKM. V was shortened by 5 bases and J by 4 bases, with 20 bases between the two germline ends. The CDR3 totals 16 residues. Here the CDR3 DNA reads TGTGCCAGCAGTCGAACGGGACGGGTCCGCATCTATGGCTACACCTTC. Translation gives CASSRTGRVRIYGYTF.

The rearrangement uses TRBV2 and TRBJ2-3; D unclear. This CDR3 is built from 20 residues. Germline assignment: CDR1 SNHLY and CDR2 FYNNEI. The V end was cut by 5 bases, the J end by 1 base, with 28 bases between. The CDR3 spells CASSPSHLLSNLRGTDTQYF. CDR3 nucleotide sequence: TGTGCCAGCAGTCCTTCGCACCTCCTTTCTAATCTTAGAGGCACAGATACGCAGTATTTT.

This clone was seen only a few times. This chain links TRBV11-3 with TRBJ2-1; 8 bases align to TRBD1. V trimming: 5 bases; J trimming: 6 bases; junction bases outside the gene matches: 3. The CDR3 has 13 amino acids. Germline V gene lookup returns CDR1 SGHNT and CDR2 YENEEA. The CDR3 sequence is CASSRGTGNEQFF. In DNA, the CDR3 is TGTGCCAGCAGCAGAGGGACAGGCAATGAGCAGTTCTTC.

The rearrangement links TRBV11-3 to TRBJ2-1; 10 bases are a match to TRBD2. CDR1 is SGHNT and CDR2 is YENEEA in the germline V gene. The CDR3 loop spans 14 amino acids. Unmatched junction bases numbered 4, after V lost 3 bases and J lost 8 bases. CDR3 DNA sequence: TGTGCCAGCAGCTTTAGAGCGGGAGGGCATGAGCAGTTCTTC. Protein sequence: CASSFRAGGHEQFF.

The V and J genes are TRBV28 and TRBJ1-4; a possible D gene is TRBD1 (5 bases). V was cut by 5 bases and J by 3 bases, with 10 bases left in between. The CDR3 runs to 14 residues. Germline loops: CDR1 MDHEN, CDR2 SYDVKM. The CDR3 loop is CASSIPGSNEKLFF. The CDR3 nucleotides are TGTGCCAGCAGTATCCCAGGGTCTAATGAAAAACTGTTTTTT.

This chain joins TRBV5-8 and TRBJ2-7; 7 positions agree with TRBD2. With V trimmed by 3 bases and J by 0 bases, 6 bases remained unmatched. This CDR3 is 15 amino acids long. Germline V gives CDR1 SGHTS, CDR2 YDEGEE. CDR3: CASSWAASGSYEQYF. The CDR3 DNA reads TGTGCCAGCAGCTGGGCGGCTAGCGGCTCCTACGAGCAGTACTTC. Variable domain in full (rest from reference TRBV5-8 and TRBJ2-7): EAGVTQSPTHLIKTRGQQATLRCSPISGHTSVYWYQQALGLGLQFLLWYDEGEERNRGNFPPRFSGRQFPNYSSELNVNALELEDSALYLCASSWAASGSYEQYFGPGTRLTVT.

This clone turned up a few times. The V call is TRBV5-6, the J call TRBJ1-2; D is undetermined. With 1 base removed from V and 1 base from J, the gap between germline ends came to 8 bases. Germline CDR1 and CDR2: SGHDT and YYEEEE. The CDR3 length is 14 residues. CDR3 loop: CASSLKQINYGYTF. The DNA of the CDR3 is TGTGCCAGCAGCTTGAAACAGATTAACTATGGCTACACCTTC.

The chain has TRBV10-3 and TRBJ2-4; D unresolved. Trimming stripped 3 bases from V and 2 bases from J, with 8 bases between. Germline CDR1 is ENHRY and CDR2 is SYGVKD. This CDR3 is built from 14 residues. Here the CDR3 reads CAISESVTKNIQYF. The CDR3 DNA reads TGTGCCATCAGTGAAAGCGTTACCAAAAACATTCAGTACTTC.

The chain is built from TRBV27 and TRBJ2-7; 11 bases fit TRBD2. After removal of 4 bases from V and 2 bases from J, the junction contained 10 bases not matched to a gene. The CDR3 is 17 residues long. The germline V gene encodes CDR1 MNHEY and CDR2 SMNVEV (reference sequence). The CDR3 loop reads CASSSNTGTSGTYEQYF. As DNA, the CDR3 is TGTGCCAGCAGTTCGAACACCGGGACTAGCGGAACCTACGAGCAGTACTTC.

The CDR3 bases are TGTGCCAGCACCCTAAGGGGAGACAACCCTTACACTGAAGCTTTCTTT. Residues: CASTLRGDNPYTEAFF. The chain couples TRBV2 to TRBJ1-1; D may be TRBD1 (5 bases). Germline values: CDR1 SNHLY, CDR2 FYNNEI. Trimming removed 7 bases at V and 3 bases at J, with 21 bases between. There are 16 residues in the CDR3.